This TCR beta chain was sequenced for a study of T cell responses to AZD1222 COVID-19 vaccine. Study-wide context: Analyses pooled second doses at about 4 or about 12 weeks. The study, taken as a whole, reports: Variant regions that are unmutated are reportedly the target of nearly half of spike-specific TCRs. No day 14 peak samples; only post-peak repertoires were characterized. Regions 160-218 and 743-854 dominated among vaccine-associated CD4 TCRs spanning spike.

CDR1 is MNHEY and CDR2 is SVGAGI in the germline V gene. The CDR3 has 14 residues. V was cut by 6 bases and J by 2 bases, with 12 bases left in between. TCRdb keeps only in-frame clones here, not all; method: immunoSEQ multiplex PCR. Among approximately 150,000 clones listed, almost 95% were seen once. To note about this clone: Its antigen is undetermined.

J is TRBJ2-3 and V is TRBV6-5, with D hard to call. This material consisted of peripheral blood, taken on day 0 of AZD1222 vaccination. The sequence came from an adult in good health. CDR3 coding DNA: TGTGCCAGCAGCCCGGCTGGTGTCACAGATACGCAGTATTTT. It is translated as CASSPAGVTDTQYF.